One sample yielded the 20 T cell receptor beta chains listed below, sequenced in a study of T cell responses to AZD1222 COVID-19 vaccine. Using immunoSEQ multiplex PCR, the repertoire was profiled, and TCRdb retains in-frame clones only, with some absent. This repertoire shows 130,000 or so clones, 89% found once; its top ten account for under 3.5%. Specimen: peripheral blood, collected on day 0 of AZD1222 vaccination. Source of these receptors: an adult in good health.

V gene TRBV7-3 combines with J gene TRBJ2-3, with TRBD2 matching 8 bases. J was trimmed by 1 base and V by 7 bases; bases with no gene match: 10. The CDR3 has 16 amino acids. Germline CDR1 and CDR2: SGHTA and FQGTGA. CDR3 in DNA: TGTGCCAGCACCTACCCACAAGCGGGGGGCACAGATACGCAGTATTTT. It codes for CASTYPQAGGTDTQYF. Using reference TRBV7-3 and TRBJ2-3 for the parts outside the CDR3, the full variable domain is GAGVSQTPSNKVTEKGKYVELRCDPISGHTALYWYRQSLGQGPEFLIYFQGTGAADDSGLPNDRFFAVRPEGSVSTLKIQRTERGDSAVYLCASTYPQAGGTDTQYFGPGTRLTVL.

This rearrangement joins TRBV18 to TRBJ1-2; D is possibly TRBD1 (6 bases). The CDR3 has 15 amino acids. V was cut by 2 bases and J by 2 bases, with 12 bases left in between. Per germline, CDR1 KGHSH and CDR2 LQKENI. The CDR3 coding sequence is TGTGCCAGCTCACCAGGGGGCGCAATGAACTATGGCTACACCTTC. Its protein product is CASSPGGAMNYGYTF.

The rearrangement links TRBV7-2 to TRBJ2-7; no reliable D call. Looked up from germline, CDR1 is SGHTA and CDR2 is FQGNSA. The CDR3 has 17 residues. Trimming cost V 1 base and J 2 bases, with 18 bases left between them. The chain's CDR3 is CASSLVVYNVAPYEQYF. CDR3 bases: TGTGCCAGCAGCTTAGTAGTCTACAACGTTGCCCCCTACGAGCAGTACTTC. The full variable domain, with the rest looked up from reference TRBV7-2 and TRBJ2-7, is GAGVSQSPSNKVTEKGKDVELRCDPISGHTALYWYRQSLGQGLEFLIYFQGNSAPDKSGLPSDRFSAERTGGSVSTLTIQRTQQEDSAVYLCASSLVVYNVAPYEQYFGPGTRLTVT.

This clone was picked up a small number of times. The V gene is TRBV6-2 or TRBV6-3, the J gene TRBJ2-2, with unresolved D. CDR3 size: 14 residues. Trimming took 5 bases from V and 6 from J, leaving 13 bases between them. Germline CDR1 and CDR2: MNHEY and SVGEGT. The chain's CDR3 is CASSPTSNPGELFF. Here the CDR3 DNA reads TGTGCCAGCAGTCCGACCAGCAATCCCGGGGAGCTGTTTTTT.

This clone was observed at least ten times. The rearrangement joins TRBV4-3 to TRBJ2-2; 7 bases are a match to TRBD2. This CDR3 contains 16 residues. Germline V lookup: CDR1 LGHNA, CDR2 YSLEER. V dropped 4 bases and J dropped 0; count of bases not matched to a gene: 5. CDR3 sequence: CASSRGGGANTGELFF. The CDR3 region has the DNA TGCGCCAGCAGCCGTGGTGGGGGGGCGAACACCGGGGAGCTGTTTTTT.

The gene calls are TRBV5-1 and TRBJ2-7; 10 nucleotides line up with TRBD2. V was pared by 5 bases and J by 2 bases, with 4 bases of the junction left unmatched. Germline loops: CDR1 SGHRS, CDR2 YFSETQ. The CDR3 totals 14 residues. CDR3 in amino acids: CASRAGLATYEQYF. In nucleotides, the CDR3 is TGCGCCAGCAGGGCGGGACTAGCGACCTACGAGCAGTACTTC.

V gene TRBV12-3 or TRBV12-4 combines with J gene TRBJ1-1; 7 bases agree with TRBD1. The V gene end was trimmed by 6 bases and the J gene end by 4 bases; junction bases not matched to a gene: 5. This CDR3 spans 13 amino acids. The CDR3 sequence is CASSPTGATEAFF. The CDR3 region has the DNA TGTGCCAGCAGCCCCACAGGGGCCACTGAAGCTTTCTTT.

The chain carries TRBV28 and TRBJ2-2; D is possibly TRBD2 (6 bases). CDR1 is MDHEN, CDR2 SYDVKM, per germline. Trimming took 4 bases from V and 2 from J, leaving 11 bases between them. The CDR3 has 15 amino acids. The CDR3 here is CASSSGGVNTGELFF. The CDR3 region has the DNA TGTGCCAGCAGTTCTGGCGGGGTTAACACCGGGGAGCTGTTTTTT.

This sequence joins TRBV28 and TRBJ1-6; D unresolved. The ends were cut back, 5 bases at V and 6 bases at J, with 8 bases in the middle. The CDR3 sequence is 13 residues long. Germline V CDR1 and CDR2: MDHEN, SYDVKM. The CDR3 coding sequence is TGTGCCAGCAGTCAGTTGGTTAATTCACCCCTCCACTTT. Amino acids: CASSQLVNSPLHF. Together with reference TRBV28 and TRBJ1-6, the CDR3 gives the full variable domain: DVKVTQSSRYLVKRTGEKVFLECVQDMDHENMFWYRQDPGLGLRLIYFSYDVKMKEKGDIPEGYSVSREKKERFSLILESASTNQTSMYLCASSQLVNSPLHFGNGTRLTVT.

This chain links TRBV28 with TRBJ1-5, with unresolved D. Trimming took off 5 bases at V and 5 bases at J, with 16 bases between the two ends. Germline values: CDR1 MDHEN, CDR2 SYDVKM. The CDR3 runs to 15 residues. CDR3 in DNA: TGTGCCAGCAGTCTCCTAGGAGACATTTATCAGCCCCAGCATTTT. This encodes CASSLLGDIYQPQHF.

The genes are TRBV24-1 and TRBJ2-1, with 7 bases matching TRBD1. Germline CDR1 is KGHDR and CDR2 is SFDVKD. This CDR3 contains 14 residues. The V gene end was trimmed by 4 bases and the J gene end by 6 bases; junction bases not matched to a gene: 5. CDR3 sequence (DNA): TGTGCCACCAGTGAAGCGACAGGGTCCAATGAGCAGTTCTTC. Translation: CATSEATGSNEQFF.

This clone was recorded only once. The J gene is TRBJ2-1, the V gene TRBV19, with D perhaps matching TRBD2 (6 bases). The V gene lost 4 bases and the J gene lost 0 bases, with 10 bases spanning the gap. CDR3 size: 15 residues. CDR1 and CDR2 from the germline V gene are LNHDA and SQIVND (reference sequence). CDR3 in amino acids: CASSRVADSYNEQFF. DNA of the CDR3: TGTGCCAGTAGTAGGGTAGCGGACTCCTACAATGAGCAGTTCTTC.

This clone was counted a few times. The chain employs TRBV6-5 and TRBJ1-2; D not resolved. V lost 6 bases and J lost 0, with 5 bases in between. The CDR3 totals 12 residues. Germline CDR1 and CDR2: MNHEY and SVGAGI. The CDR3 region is CASRGTNYGYTF. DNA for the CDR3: TGTGCCAGCAGGGGGACTAACTATGGCTACACCTTC.

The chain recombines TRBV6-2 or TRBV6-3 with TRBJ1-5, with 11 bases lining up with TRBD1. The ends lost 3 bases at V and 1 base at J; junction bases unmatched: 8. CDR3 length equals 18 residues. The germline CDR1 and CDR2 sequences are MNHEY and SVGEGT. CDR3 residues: CASSYTGTGGRSNQPQHF. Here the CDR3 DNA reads TGTGCCAGCAGTTATACCGGGACAGGGGGACGGAGCAATCAGCCCCAGCATTTT.

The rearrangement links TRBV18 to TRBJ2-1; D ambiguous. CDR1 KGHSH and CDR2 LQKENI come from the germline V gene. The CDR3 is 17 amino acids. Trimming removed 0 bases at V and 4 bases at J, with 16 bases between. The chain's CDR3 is CASSPPFSSSLYNEQFF. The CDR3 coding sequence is TGTGCCAGCTCACCACCGTTCTCGTCCTCCCTATACAATGAGCAGTTCTTC.

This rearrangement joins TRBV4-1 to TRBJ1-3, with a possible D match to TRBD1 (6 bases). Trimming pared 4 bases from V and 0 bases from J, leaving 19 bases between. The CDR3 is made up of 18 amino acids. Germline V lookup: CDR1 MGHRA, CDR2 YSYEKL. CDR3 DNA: TGCGCCAGCAGCCGAATGGGGGCAGGGAGCCTCTCTGGAAACACCATATATTTT. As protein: CASSRMGAGSLSGNTIYF.

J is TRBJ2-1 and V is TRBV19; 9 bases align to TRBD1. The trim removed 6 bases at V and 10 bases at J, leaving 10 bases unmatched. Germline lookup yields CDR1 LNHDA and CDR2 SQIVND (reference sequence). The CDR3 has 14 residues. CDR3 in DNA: TGTGCCAGTAGGCCGGGACAGGGCGTAAGGGAGCAGTTCTTC. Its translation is CASRPGQGVREQFF.

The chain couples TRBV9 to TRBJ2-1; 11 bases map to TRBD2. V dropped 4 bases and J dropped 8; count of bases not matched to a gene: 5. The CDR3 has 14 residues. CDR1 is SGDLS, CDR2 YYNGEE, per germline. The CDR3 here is CASSPGLAGYEQFF. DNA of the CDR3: TGTGCCAGCAGCCCCGGACTAGCGGGCTATGAGCAGTTCTTC.

The CDR3 protein is CASSLYTEAFF. Here the CDR3 DNA reads TGTGCCAGCAGCCTGTACACTGAAGCTTTCTTT. The chain is built from TRBV5-6 and TRBJ1-1; D call uncertain. The CDR3 runs to 11 residues. CDR1 and CDR2 from the germline V gene are SGHDT and YYEEEE. Between the trimmed V and J ends, which lost 4 bases and 3 bases, there was a span of 4 bases.

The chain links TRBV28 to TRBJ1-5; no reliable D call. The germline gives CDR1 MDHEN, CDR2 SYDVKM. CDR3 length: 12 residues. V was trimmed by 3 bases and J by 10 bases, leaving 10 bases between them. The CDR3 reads CASSFGGRPQHF. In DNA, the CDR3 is TGTGCCAGCAGTTTCGGAGGACGACCCCAGCATTTT.